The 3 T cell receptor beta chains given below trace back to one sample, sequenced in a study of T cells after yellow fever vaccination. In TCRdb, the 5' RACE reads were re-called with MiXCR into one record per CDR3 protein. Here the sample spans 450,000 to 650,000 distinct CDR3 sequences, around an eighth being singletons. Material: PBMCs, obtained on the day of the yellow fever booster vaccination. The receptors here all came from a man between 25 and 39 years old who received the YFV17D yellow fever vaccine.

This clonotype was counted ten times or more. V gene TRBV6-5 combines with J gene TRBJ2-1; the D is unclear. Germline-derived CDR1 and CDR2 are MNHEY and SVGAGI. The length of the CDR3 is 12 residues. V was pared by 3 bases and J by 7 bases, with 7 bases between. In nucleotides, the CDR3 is TGTGCCAGCAGTTATTTTGGGAATGAGCAGTTCTTC. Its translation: CASSYFGNEQFF.

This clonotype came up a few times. CDR3 amino acids: CASSAPGTGPGELFF. The CDR3 nucleotides are TGTGCCAGCAGTGCCCCCGGGACAGGTCCCGGGGAGCTGTTTTTT. The chain carries TRBV28 and TRBJ2-2, with 8 positions matching TRBD1. J was trimmed by 6 bases and V by 5 bases; bases with no gene match: 8. Germline assignment: CDR1 MDHEN and CDR2 SYDVKM. The CDR3 runs 15 residues.

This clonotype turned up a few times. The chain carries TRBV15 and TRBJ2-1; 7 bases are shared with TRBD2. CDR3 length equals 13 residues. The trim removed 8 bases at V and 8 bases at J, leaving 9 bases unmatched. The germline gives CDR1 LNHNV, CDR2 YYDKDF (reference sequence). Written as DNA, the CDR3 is TGTGCCACCCTGGGCGCGGGAGATTATGAGCAGTTCTTC. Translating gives CATLGAGDYEQFF.